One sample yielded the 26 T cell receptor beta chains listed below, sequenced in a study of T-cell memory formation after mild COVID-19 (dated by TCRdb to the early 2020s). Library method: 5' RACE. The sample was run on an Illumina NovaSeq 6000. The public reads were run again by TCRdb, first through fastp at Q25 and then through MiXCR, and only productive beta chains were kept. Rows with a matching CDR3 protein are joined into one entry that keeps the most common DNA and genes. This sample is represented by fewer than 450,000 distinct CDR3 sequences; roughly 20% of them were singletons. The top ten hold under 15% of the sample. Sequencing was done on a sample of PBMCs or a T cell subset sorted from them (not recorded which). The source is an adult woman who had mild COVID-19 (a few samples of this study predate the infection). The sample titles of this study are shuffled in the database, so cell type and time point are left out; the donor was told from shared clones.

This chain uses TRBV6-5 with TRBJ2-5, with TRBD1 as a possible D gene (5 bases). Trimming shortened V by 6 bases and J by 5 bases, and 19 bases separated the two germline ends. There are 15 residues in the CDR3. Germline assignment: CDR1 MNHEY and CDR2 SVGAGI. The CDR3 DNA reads TGTGCCAGCAGGTTCACAGGCCCCAAGGAGGAGACCCAGTACTTC. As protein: CASRFTGPKEETQYF.

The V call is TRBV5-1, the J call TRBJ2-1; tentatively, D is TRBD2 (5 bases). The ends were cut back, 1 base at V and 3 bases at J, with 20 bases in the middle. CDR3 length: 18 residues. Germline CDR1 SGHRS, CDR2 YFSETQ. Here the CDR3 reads CASSLSIAERKNYNEQFF. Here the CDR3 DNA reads TGCGCCAGCAGCTTGTCTATCGCGGAGCGGAAAAACTACAATGAGCAGTTCTTC. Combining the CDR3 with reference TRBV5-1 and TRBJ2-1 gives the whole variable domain KAGVTQTPRYLIKTRGQQVTLSCSPISGHRSVSWYQQTPGQGLQFLFEYFSETQRNKGNFPGRFSGRQFSNSRSEMNVSTLELGDSALYLCASSLSIAERKNYNEQFFGPGTRLTVL.

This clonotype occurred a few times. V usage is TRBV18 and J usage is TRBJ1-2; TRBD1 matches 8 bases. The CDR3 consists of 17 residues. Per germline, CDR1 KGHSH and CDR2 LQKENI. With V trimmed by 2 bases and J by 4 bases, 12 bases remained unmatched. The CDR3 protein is CASSPNPSMTGAYGYTF. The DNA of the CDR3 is TGTGCCAGCTCACCAAACCCTTCCATGACAGGGGCCTATGGCTACACCTTC.

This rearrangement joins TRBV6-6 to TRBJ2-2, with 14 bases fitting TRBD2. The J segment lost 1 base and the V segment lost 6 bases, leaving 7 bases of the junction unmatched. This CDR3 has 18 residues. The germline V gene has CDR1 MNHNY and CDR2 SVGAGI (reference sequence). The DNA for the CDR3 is TGTGCCAGCAGCTTCACCGGGACTAGCGGGGGGAACACCGGGGAGCTGTTTTTT. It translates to CASSFTGTSGGNTGELFF.

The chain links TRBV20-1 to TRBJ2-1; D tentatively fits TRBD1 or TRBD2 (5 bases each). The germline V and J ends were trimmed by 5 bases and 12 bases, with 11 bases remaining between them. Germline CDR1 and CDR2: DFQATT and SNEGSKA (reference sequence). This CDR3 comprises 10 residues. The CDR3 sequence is CSAGDRRQFF. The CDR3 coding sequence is TGCAGTGCTGGGGACCGGAGGCAGTTCTTC.

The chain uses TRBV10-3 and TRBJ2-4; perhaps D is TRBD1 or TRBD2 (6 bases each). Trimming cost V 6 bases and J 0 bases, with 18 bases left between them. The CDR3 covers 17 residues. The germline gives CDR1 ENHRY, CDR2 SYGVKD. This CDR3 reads CAIRGGKGRVAKNIQYF. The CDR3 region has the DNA TGTGCCATCAGGGGGGGCAAGGGCAGGGTAGCCAAAAACATTCAGTACTTC.

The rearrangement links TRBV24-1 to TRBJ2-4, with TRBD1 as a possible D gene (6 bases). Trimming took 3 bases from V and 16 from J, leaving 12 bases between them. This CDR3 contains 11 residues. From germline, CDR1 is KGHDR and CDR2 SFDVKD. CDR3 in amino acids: CATSDAAGEYF. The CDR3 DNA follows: TGTGCCACCAGTGATGCCGCAGGGGAATACTTC.

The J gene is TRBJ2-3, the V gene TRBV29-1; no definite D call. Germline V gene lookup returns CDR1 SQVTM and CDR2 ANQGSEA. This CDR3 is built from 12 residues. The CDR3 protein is CGVGASTDTQYF. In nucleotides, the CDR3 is TGCGGGGTCGGAGCTAGCACAGATACGCAGTATTTT.

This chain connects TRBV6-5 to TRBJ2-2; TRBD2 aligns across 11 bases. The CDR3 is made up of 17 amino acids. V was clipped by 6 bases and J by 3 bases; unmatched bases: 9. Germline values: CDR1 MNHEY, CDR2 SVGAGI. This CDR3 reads CASSLIAGGRHTGELFF. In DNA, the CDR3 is TGTGCCAGCAGCTTAATAGCGGGAGGGCGTCACACCGGGGAGCTGTTTTTT.

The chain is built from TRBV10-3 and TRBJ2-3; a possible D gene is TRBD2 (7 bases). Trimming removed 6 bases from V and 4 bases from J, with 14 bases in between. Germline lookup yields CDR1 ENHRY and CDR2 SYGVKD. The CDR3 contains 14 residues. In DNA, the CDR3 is TGTGCCATCAGACTAGGGGGGGGCTCAGATACGCAGTATTTT. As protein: CAIRLGGGSDTQYF.

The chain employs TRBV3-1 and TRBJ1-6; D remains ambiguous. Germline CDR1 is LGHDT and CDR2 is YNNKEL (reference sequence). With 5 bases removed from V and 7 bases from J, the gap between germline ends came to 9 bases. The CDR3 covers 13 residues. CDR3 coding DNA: TGTGCCAGCAGCGAGGAGGGCAATTCACCCCTCCACTTT. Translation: CASSEEGNSPLHF.

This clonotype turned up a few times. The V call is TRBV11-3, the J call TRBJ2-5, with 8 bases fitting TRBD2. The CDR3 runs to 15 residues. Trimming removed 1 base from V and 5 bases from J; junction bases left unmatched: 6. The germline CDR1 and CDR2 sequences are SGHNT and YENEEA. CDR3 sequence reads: CASSLAAGVVETQYF. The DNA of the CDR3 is TGTGCCAGCAGCTTAGCAGCGGGAGTAGTGGAGACCCAGTACTTC.

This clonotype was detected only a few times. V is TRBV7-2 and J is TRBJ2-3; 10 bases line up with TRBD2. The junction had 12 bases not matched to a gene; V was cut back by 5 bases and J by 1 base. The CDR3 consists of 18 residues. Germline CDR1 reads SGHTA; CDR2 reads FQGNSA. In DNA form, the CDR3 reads TGTGCCAGCAGCCCCTTCCCCCCCAGCGGGAGGGGCACAGATACGCAGTATTTT. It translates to CASSPFPPSGRGTDTQYF.

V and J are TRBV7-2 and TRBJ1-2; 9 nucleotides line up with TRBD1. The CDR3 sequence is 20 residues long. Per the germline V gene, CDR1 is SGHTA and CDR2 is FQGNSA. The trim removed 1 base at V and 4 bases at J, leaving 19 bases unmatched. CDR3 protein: CASSLEVLMGQGRGFYGYTF. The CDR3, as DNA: TGTGCCAGCAGCTTAGAAGTACTGATGGGACAGGGTAGAGGCTTCTATGGCTACACCTTC.

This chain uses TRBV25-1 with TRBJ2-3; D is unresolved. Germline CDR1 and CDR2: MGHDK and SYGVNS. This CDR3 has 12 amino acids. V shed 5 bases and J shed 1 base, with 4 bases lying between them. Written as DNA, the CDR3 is TGTGCCAGCAGTATCCGCACAGATACGCAGTATTTT. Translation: CASSIRTDTQYF.

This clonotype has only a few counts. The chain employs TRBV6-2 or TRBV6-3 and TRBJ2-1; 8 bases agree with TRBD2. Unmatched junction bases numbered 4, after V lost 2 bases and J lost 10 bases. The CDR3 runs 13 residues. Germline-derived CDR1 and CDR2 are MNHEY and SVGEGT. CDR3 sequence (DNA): TGTGCCAGCAGTTACGTCACTAGCGGAGAGCAGTTCTTC. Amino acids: CASSYVTSGEQFF.

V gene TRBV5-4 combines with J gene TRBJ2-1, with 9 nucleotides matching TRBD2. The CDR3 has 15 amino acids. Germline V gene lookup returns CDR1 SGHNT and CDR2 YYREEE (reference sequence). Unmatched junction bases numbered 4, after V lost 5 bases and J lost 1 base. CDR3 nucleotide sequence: TGTGCCAGCAGGGAAACTAGCGGGTCCTACAATGAGCAGTTCTTC. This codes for CASRETSGSYNEQFF.

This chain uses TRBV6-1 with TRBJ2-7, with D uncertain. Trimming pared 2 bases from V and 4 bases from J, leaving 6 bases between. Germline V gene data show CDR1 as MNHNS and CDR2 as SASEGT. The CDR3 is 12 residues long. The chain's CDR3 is CASSESPYEQYF. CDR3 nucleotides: TGTGCCAGCAGTGAAAGTCCATACGAGCAGTACTTC.

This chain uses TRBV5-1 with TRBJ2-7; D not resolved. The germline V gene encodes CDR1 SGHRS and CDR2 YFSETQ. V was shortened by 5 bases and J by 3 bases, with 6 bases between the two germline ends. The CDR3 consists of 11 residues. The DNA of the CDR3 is TGCGCCAGCAGAGACAACTACGAGCAGTACTTC. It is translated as CASRDNYEQYF.

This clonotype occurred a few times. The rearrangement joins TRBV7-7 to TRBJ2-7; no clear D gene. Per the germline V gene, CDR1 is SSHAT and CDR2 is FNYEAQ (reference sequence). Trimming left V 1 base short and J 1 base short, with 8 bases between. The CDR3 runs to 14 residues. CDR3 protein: CASSLDRNSYEQYF. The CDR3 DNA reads TGTGCCAGCAGCTTAGACCGGAATTCCTACGAGCAGTACTTC.

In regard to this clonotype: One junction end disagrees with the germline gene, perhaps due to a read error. Written as DNA, the CDR3 is TGCAGTGCTAGCGCCGGGAGGCCGAGCTACACTGAGCAGTTCTTC. Amino acids: CSASAGRPSYTEQFF. The chain has TRBV20-1 and TRBJ2-1; 7 bases line up with TRBD2. The germline V gene encodes CDR1 DFQATT and CDR2 SNEGSKA (reference sequence). This CDR3 has 15 residues.

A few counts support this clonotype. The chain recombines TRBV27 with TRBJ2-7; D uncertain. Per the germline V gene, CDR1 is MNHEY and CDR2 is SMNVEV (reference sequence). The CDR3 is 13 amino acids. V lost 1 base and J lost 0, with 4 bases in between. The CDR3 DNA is TGTGCCAGCAGTTTATTCTACTCCTACGAGCAGTACTTC. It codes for CASSLFYSYEQYF.

The CDR3 DNA follows: TGCGCCAGCAGCTTGGGGCAGGGTGAAAAACTGTTTTTT. Its translation: CASSLGQGEKLFF. The genes are TRBV5-1 and TRBJ1-4; a weak D match, TRBD1 (5 bases). Germline lookup yields CDR1 SGHRS and CDR2 YFSETQ. CDR3 size: 13 residues. Trimming cost V 0 bases and J 7 bases, with 7 bases left between them.

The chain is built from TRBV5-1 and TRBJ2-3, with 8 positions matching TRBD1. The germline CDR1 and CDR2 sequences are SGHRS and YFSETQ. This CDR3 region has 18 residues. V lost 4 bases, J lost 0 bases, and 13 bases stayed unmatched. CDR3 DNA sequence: TGCGCCAGCAGCCTCGGACAGGGTGTTTCCCCTAGCACAGATACGCAGTATTTT. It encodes CASSLGQGVSPSTDTQYF.

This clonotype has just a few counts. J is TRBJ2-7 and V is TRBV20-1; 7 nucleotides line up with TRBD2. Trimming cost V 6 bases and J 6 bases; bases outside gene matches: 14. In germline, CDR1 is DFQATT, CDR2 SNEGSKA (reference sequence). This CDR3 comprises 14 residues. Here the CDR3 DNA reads TGCAGTGCAACCCCGGGGGGTGGGGTACGCGAGCAGTACTTC. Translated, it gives CSATPGGGVREQYF.

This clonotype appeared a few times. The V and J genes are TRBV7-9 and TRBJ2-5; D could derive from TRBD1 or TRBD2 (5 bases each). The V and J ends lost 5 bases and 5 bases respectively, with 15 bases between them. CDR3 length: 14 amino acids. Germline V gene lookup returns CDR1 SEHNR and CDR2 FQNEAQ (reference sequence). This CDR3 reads CASSVSGARETQYF. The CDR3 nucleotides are TGTGCCAGCAGCGTCTCCGGGGCCCGGGAGACCCAGTACTTC.